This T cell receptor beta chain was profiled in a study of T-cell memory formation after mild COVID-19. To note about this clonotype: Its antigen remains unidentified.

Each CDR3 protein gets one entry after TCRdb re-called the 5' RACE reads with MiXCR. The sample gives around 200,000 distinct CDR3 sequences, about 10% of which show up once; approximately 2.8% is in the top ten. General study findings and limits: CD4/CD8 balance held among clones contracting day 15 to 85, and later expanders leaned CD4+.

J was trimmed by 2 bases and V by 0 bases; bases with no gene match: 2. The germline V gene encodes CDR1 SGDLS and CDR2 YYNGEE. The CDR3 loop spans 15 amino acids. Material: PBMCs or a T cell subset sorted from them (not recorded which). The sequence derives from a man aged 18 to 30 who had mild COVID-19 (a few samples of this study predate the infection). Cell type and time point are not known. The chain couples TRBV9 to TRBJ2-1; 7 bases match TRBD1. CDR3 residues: CASSVVTGTYNEQFF. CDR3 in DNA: TGTGCCAGCAGCGTAGTGACAGGGACCTACAATGAGCAGTTCTTC.